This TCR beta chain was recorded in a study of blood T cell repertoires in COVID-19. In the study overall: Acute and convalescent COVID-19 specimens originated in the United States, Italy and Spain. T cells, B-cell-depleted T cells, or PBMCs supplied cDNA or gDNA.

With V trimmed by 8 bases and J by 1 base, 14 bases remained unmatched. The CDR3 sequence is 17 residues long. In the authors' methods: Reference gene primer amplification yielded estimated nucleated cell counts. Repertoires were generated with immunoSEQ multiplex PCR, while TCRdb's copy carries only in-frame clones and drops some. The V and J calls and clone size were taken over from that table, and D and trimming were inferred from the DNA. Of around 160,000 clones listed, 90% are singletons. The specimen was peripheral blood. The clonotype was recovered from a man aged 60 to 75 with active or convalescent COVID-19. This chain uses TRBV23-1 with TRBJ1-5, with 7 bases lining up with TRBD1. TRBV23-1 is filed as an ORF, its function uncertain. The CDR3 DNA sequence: TGCGCCAGCTCCCGGGACAGTATTAACTTGAGCAATCAGCCCCAGCATTTT. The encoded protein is CASSRDSINLSNQPQHF.